These 15 T cell receptor beta chains originate from one sample sequenced in a study of blood T cell repertoires in COVID-19. The repertoire was sequenced with immunoSEQ multiplex PCR; TCRdb's copy has only in-frame clones and lacks some. In the table there are fewer than 150,000 clones, approximately 81% of which are singletons. The specimen was peripheral blood. These receptors originate from a man aged 35 to 55 with acute or convalescent COVID-19.

This chain links TRBV5-6 with TRBJ2-1, with TRBD2 identical over 11 bases. CDR1 is SGHDT and CDR2 is YYEEEE in the germline V gene. V lost 0 bases and J lost 8; bases outside the gene matches: 10. CDR3 length: 17 residues. The chain's CDR3 is CASSLALAGGKLDEQFF. The CDR3 nucleotides read TGTGCCAGCAGCTTGGCCTTAGCGGGGGGGAAGCTAGATGAGCAGTTCTTC.

This clone has a handful of counts. The chain recombines TRBV7-8 with TRBJ1-5; tentatively, D is TRBD1 (6 bases). The ends were cut back, 2 bases at V and 4 bases at J, with 9 bases in the middle. The CDR3 length is 14 residues. Germline loops: CDR1 SGHVS, CDR2 FQNEAQ. The CDR3 region is CASSLIQGNQPQHF. The CDR3 region has the DNA TGTGCCAGCAGCTTAATACAGGGAAATCAGCCCCAGCATTTT.

The chain uses TRBV10-3 and TRBJ1-2; TRBD1 is a possible D gene (5 bases). The V and J ends lost 7 bases and 6 bases respectively, with 12 bases between them. This CDR3 comprises 12 residues. CDR1 is ENHRY and CDR2 is SYGVKD in the germline V gene. The CDR3 coding sequence is TGTGCCATCAAGGGGCCAGACAATGGCTACACCTTC. The encoded protein is CAIKGPDNGYTF.

The chain carries TRBV2 and TRBJ2-1; 9 bases map to TRBD1. Germline lookup yields CDR1 SNHLY and CDR2 FYNNEI. J gave up 5 bases and V 6 bases, and 8 bases lay outside the gene matches. CDR3 length: 15 residues. This CDR3 is CASSEKWDRDNEQFF. The CDR3 DNA sequence: TGTGCCAGCAGCGAGAAGTGGGACAGGGACAATGAGCAGTTCTTC.

This clone has more than one count but fewer than ten. The chain uses TRBV5-4 and TRBJ2-5; 7 nucleotides line up with TRBD2. CDR1 and CDR2 (germline): SGHNT, YYREEE (reference sequence). CDR3 length: 16 amino acids. With V trimmed by 1 base and J by 5 bases, 11 bases remained unmatched. The CDR3 bases are TGTGCCAGCAGCTTGCCCATCTCGGGGGGACGGGAGACCCAGTACTTC. Protein: CASSLPISGGRETQYF.

V usage is TRBV2 and J usage is TRBJ2-2; D gene ambiguous. CDR1 and CDR2 (germline): SNHLY, FYNNEI. Trimming pared 9 bases from V and 4 bases from J, leaving 6 bases between. The CDR3 spans 11 residues. For the CDR3, the DNA is TGTGCCAGTCGAGGCACCGGGGAGCTGTTTTTT. This sequence encodes CASRGTGELFF.

This chain uses TRBV10-1 with TRBJ2-5, with TRBD1 matching over 9 bases. V lost 6 bases and J lost 2; bases outside the gene matches: 1. Germline values: CDR1 WNHNN, CDR2 SYGVQD (reference sequence). The CDR3 contains 13 residues. CDR3 sequence: CASRGQGQETQYF. DNA of the CDR3: TGCGCCAGCAGGGGACAGGGACAAGAGACCCAGTACTTC.

This rearrangement joins TRBV30 to TRBJ2-3; D is unclear. Germline CDR1 is GTSNPN and CDR2 is SVGIG (reference sequence). The CDR3 totals 15 residues. V lost 0 bases and J lost 1, with 11 bases in between. CDR3 residues: CAWSVFADGTDTQYF. In DNA, the CDR3 is TGTGCCTGGAGTGTATTTGCAGATGGCACAGATACGCAGTATTTT. The whole variable domain, remainder taken from reference TRBV30 and TRBJ2-3, is SQTIHQWPATLVQPVGSPLSLECTVEGTSNPNLYWYRQAAGRGLQLLFYSVGIGQISSEVPQNLSASRPQDRQFILSSKKLLLSDSGFYLCAWSVFADGTDTQYFGPGTRLTVL.

This CDR3 reads CASSPDGQSTDTQYF. The CDR3 DNA sequence: TGTGCCAGCAGCCCAGATGGACAGAGCACAGATACGCAGTATTTT. This chain uses TRBV11-3 with TRBJ2-3; a possible D gene is TRBD1 (6 bases). Germline V gene data show CDR1 as SGHNT and CDR2 as YENEEA. V lost 5 bases to trimming and J lost 0 bases, with 12 bases between them. The CDR3 spans 15 residues.

This rearrangement joins TRBV5-5 to TRBJ1-3, with D possibly TRBD1 on 5 matching bases. CDR1 and CDR2 from the germline V gene are SGHKS and YYEKEE (reference sequence). The V end was cut by 2 bases, the J end by 4 bases, with 13 bases between. CDR3 size: 15 residues. CDR3: CASSFNPGQGNTIYF. The CDR3 DNA reads TGTGCCAGCAGCTTTAACCCAGGGCAAGGAAACACCATATATTTT.

This clone has only a few counts. The chain combines TRBV6-6 with TRBJ2-7; 9 nucleotides match TRBD2. Germline V gene sequence: CDR1 MNHNY, CDR2 SVGAGI (reference sequence). The CDR3 length is 14 residues. With 5 bases clipped from V and 4 bases from J, the junction kept 6 bases outside the gene matches. DNA of the CDR3: TGTGCCAGCAGTCCGCGGGGGGGCGAATACGAGCAGTACTTC. It translates to CASSPRGGEYEQYF.

J is TRBJ2-1 and V is TRBV5-1; TRBD2 agrees at 16 bases. V trimming: 4 bases; J trimming: 15 bases; junction bases outside the gene matches: 13. CDR1 is SGHRS, CDR2 YFSETQ, per germline. The CDR3 is 16 amino acids. For the CDR3, the DNA is TGCGCCAGCAGCCCGGGACTAGCGGGGGGGTCCGAGGATTGGTTCTTC. Its protein product is CASSPGLAGGSEDWFF.

This rearrangement joins TRBV11-2 to TRBJ1-6; TRBD1 is a possible D gene (5 bases). Trimming took 4 bases from V and 8 from J, leaving 12 bases between them. The CDR3 runs to 14 residues. Looked up from germline, CDR1 is SGHAT and CDR2 is FQNNGV. DNA of the CDR3: TGTGCCAGCAGCTGGGTCGTCAGGGATTCACCCCTCCACTTT. This gives the protein CASSWVVRDSPLHF.

This clone has a handful of counts. The chain is built from TRBV19 and TRBJ1-2; 7 nucleotides match TRBD1. CDR1 is LNHDA, CDR2 SQIVND, per germline (reference sequence). V trimming: 6 bases; J trimming: 6 bases; junction bases outside the gene matches: 7. The CDR3 consists of 13 residues. The CDR3 DNA reads TGTGCCAGTAGCGAACAGGGGTGGGATGGCTACACCTTC. Its protein is CASSEQGWDGYTF.

V gene TRBV5-1 combines with J gene TRBJ1-3, with D unclear. Germline loops: CDR1 SGHRS, CDR2 YFSETQ. The CDR3 contains 16 residues. Trimming removed 4 bases at V and 1 base at J, with 15 bases between. The CDR3: CASSPTTLTSGNTIYF. CDR3 sequence (DNA): TGCGCCAGCAGCCCGACAACCCTAACGTCTGGAAACACCATATATTTT.